This record covers a single T cell receptor (beta chain). The target antigen is unknown. The source of the sample is a study of T cell responses to AZD1222 COVID-19 vaccine. Study-wide points: Clonal diversity was possibly underestimated, and the donors were mostly white British, with more females.

Sequencing was performed with immunoSEQ multiplex PCR; in TCRdb, only in-frame clones are kept and a portion is missing. The sample yields 95,000 to 100,000 clones, over 75% seen once. V was shortened by 6 bases and J by 0 bases, with 8 bases between the two germline ends. CDR1 and CDR2 from the germline V gene are SGHVS and FNYEAQ. The CDR3 contains 13 residues. Sequenced here: peripheral blood, sampled on day 0 of AZD1222 vaccination. This sequence originates from an adult in good health. The chain couples TRBV7-6 to TRBJ1-1; unclear D gene. DNA of the CDR3: TGTGCCAGCAGGGGGTCACTGAACACTGAAGCTTTCTTT. Its protein is CASRGSLNTEAFF.